This T cell receptor (beta chain) was sequenced in a study of T cell changes during pregnancy in multiple sclerosis. Germline assignment: CDR1 ENHRY and CDR2 SYGVKD. The CDR3 is 17 residues long. J was trimmed by 0 bases and V by 0 bases; bases with no gene match: 0. Produced via immunoSEQ multiplex PCR; TCRdb's table is partial and in-frame only. The data hold approximately 20,000 clones, with about nine tenths observed a single time. The sequences come from CD8+ T cells from peripheral blood mononuclear cells, collected in the third trimester of pregnancy. The TCR comes from a female donor in good health, enrolled as a control in a pregnancy study. The chain carries TRBV10-3 and TRBJ2-3; the match to TRBD2 covers 13 bases. CDR3 sequence (DNA): TGTGCCATCAGTGAGTCGGGACTAGCGGGGAGCACAGATACGCAGTATTTT. It yields the protein CAISESGLAGSTDTQYF.